These 31 T cell receptor beta chains came from one sample sequenced in a study of human T cells and chemical hapten exposure (dated by TCRdb to the early 2020s). Per the publication, the time point label means: pre-sensitization, week 0. Per the publication, the treatment or condition label means: therapeutic diphenylcyclopropenone sensitization with weekly scalp DPC. Libraries were built with RACE. The listed sequencing device is NextSeq 500. TCRdb ran its own pipeline on the public reads, namely fastp trimming at Q25 and MiXCR clone calling, and kept in-frame beta chains. Each CDR3 protein appears once, grouped with its most common genes and DNA. In this sample the table shows fewer than 300,000 distinct CDR3 sequences, 7.5% to 8% of which occur a single time. 0.9% to 1.5% of the sample comes from the top ten. The sample in question was whole blood, obtained in connection with sensitization to the hapten diphenylcyclopropenone (DPC). The receptors were gathered from a man between 18 and 35 years old with alopecia areata. Some clones in this sample may be carry-over from other donors' samples.

The sample holds a few counts of this clonotype. The V call is TRBV19, the J call TRBJ1-5, with D hard to call. Germline values: CDR1 LNHDA, CDR2 SQIVND (reference sequence). The V and J ends lost 7 bases and 0 bases respectively, with 10 bases between them. There are 14 residues in the CDR3. The chain's CDR3 is CASTSQDSNQPQHF. The CDR3, as DNA: TGTGCCAGTACTTCGCAGGATAGCAATCAGCCCCAGCATTTT.

This clonotype was seen more than once but under ten times. The V call is TRBV28, the J call TRBJ2-3; D is unresolved. Trimming cost V 8 bases and J 6 bases, with 9 bases left between them. Germline-derived CDR1 and CDR2 are MDHEN and SYDVKM. CDR3 length: 11 amino acids. The CDR3 sequence is CASHISDTQYF. The CDR3 DNA follows: TGTGCCAGCCACATTAGTGATACGCAGTATTTT. The complete variable domain, with remaining parts taken from reference TRBV28 and TRBJ2-3, reads DVKVTQSSRYLVKRTGEKVFLECVQDMDHENMFWYRQDPGLGLRLIYFSYDVKMKEKGDIPEGYSVSREKKERFSLILESASTNQTSMYLCASHISDTQYFGPGTRLTVL.

This clonotype appeared many times. This chain joins TRBV5-1 and TRBJ2-7; D remains ambiguous. V was trimmed by 0 bases and J by 3 bases, leaving 4 bases between them. Per the germline V gene, CDR1 is SGHRS and CDR2 is YFSETQ. This CDR3 spans 12 amino acids. Here the CDR3 DNA reads TGCGCCAGCAGCTTGGGACACTACGAGCAGTACGTC. As protein: CASSLGHYEQYV.

At least ten counts were recorded for this clonotype. The chain recombines TRBV5-1 with TRBJ1-2, with 9 bases identical to TRBD1. This CDR3 is 13 amino acids long. The J segment lost 10 bases and the V segment lost 6 bases, leaving 10 bases of the junction unmatched. CDR1 and CDR2 from the germline V gene are SGHRS and YFSETQ. The CDR3 DNA follows: TGCGCCAGCACAGTTCTACAGGGGGCGGACTACACCTTC. It yields the protein CASTVLQGADYTF.

V gene TRBV2 combines with J gene TRBJ2-2; 11 nucleotides agree with TRBD2. The CDR3 sequence is 16 residues long. After removal of 7 bases from V and 6 bases from J, the junction contained 10 bases not matched to a gene. Germline V gene lookup returns CDR1 SNHLY and CDR2 FYNNEI. CDR3 in DNA: TGTGCCAGCACCCCCTTTAGCGGGGGGGCAGCCGGGGAGCTGTTTTTT. Its translation: CASTPFSGGAAGELFF. Filled out from reference TRBV2 and TRBJ2-2, the complete variable domain reads EPEVTQTPSHQVTQMGQEVILRCVPISNHLYFYWYRQILGQKVEFLVSFYNNEISEKSEIFDDQFSVERPDGSNFTLKIRSTKLEDSAMYFCASTPFSGGAAGELFFGEGSRLTVL.

The CDR3 DNA reads as TGTGCCATCAAGTCGGTCGGTTACCCAGATACGCAGTATTTT. Amino acid sequence: CAIKSVGYPDTQYF. The rearrangement links TRBV10-3 to TRBJ2-3; D remains unclear. V was shortened by 7 bases and J by 4 bases, with 15 bases between the two germline ends. The CDR3 is 14 residues long. Germline CDR1 ENHRY, CDR2 SYGVKD.

The chain is built from TRBV21-1 and TRBJ2-4; TRBD2, the D gene given by the table, was not confirmed from the DNA. TRBV21-1 constitutes a pseudogene. The CDR3 totals 11 residues. The DNA for the CDR3 is TGTGCCAGCAGCATCGGGACTTGGGAGTACTTC. The encoded protein is CASSIGTWEYF.

This clonotype appeared many times. This chain joins TRBV2 and TRBJ1-4; no clear D gene. This CDR3 spans 14 amino acids. Germline loops: CDR1 SNHLY, CDR2 FYNNEI. The ends were cut back, 1 base at V and 10 bases at J, with 13 bases in the middle. In DNA, the CDR3 is TGTGCCAGCAGTGAAGGGGGTTCCCCGGGAAAACTGTTTTTT. Protein sequence: CASSEGGSPGKLFF.

V and J are TRBV11-3 and TRBJ2-1; TRBD2 matches 8 bases. From germline, CDR1 is SGHNT and CDR2 YENEEA. Losses at the gene ends were 5 bases for V and 5 bases for J; bases not matched to a gene: 8. The length of the CDR3 is 15 residues. Here the CDR3 DNA reads TGTGCCAGCAGCCGGGAGGGGGGCCACGACAATGAGCAGTTCTTC. This sequence encodes CASSREGGHDNEQFF. Full variable domain (rest looked up from reference TRBV11-3 and TRBJ2-1): EAGVVQSPRYKIIEKKQPVAFWCNPISGHNTLYWYLQNLGQGPELLIRYENEEAVDDSQLPKDRFSAERLKGVDSTLKIQPAELGDSAVYLCASSREGGHDNEQFFGPGTRLTVL.

In this sample, this clonotype turned up many times. This chain joins TRBV6-2 or TRBV6-3 and TRBJ1-1; D call uncertain. CDR1 MNHEY and CDR2 SVGEGT come from the germline V gene. This CDR3 contains 15 residues. V was cut by 6 bases and J by 5 bases, with 19 bases left in between. The CDR3 bases are TGTGCCAGCAGCCCCGCGTGGGAGGGTAGTACTGAAGCTTTCTTT. This translates into CASSPAWEGSTEAFF.

This CDR3 reads CAISETSSRIEGYGYTF. DNA of the CDR3: TGTGCCATCAGTGAGACTTCCAGCAGGATCGAAGGCTATGGCTACACCTTC. This chain uses TRBV10-3 with TRBJ1-2; D is undetermined. The CDR3 has 17 amino acids. Between the trimmed V and J ends, which lost 2 bases and 4 bases, there was a span of 20 bases. Germline CDR1 is ENHRY and CDR2 is SYGVKD.

This clonotype was detected a few times. The chain recombines TRBV6-6 with TRBJ2-7; D tentatively reads TRBD1 or TRBD2 (5 bases each). V was shortened by 2 bases and J by 0 bases, with 11 bases between the two germline ends. Germline values: CDR1 MNHNY, CDR2 SVGAGI (reference sequence). There are 15 residues in the CDR3. This CDR3 reads CASSYGSGTSYEQYV. CDR3 coding DNA: TGTGCCAGCAGTTACGGATCGGGGACCTCCTACGAGCAGTACGTC.

The rearrangement uses TRBV4-3 and TRBJ2-7, with D tentatively TRBD1 (6 bases). CDR3 size: 16 residues. The germline CDR1 and CDR2 sequences are LGHNA and YSLEER. The V end was cut by 0 bases, the J end by 1 base, with 13 bases between. CDR3 bases: TGCGCCAGCAGCCAAGATCGGCAGGGGCCTTCCTACGAGCAGTACTTC. Its translation: CASSQDRQGPSYEQYF.

This clonotype was seen only a few times. The chain recombines TRBV7-2 with TRBJ2-1; D is unclear. The V and J ends lost 4 bases and 0 bases respectively, with 19 bases between them. The CDR3 is made up of 18 amino acids. Germline CDR1 SGHTA, CDR2 FQGNSA. CDR3 DNA: TGTGCCAGCAGCTCGCCACCTTGGGGTCCCCGCTCCTACAATGAGCAGTTCTTC. Encoded protein: CASSSPPWGPRSYNEQFF.

The chain joins TRBV6-1 to TRBJ1-1; D is ambiguous. There are 14 residues in the CDR3. The germline CDR1 and CDR2 sequences are MNHNS and SASEGT. Trimming took off 3 bases at V and 0 bases at J, with 8 bases between the two ends. CDR3 nucleotide sequence: TGTGCCAGCAGTGATATCGCGATGAACACTGAAGCTTTCTTT. Translated, it gives CASSDIAMNTEAFF.

This clonotype was detected only a few times. DNA of the CDR3: TGCAGCGTTGAAGACCGGGACAGGGCAGATTATGGCTACACCTTC. Its protein product is CSVEDRDRADYGYTF. The V gene is TRBV29-1, the J gene TRBJ1-2, with 9 bases matching TRBD1. Trimming cost V 0 bases and J 5 bases; bases outside gene matches: 7. The CDR3 runs 15 residues. Germline V CDR1 and CDR2: SQVTM, ANQGSEA.

A few counts support this clonotype. The genes are TRBV5-1 and TRBJ1-3; D unclear. Germline V gene sequence: CDR1 SGHRS, CDR2 YFSETQ. V lost 4 bases to trimming and J lost 3 bases, with 8 bases between them. CDR3 length: 13 amino acids. The CDR3 DNA reads TGCGCCAGCAGCCGGGTAGATGGAAACACCATATATTTT. The encoded protein is CASSRVDGNTIYF.

This clonotype came up many times. The chain carries TRBV20-1 and TRBJ1-1; weak D call: TRBD1 (6 bases). Germline assignment: CDR1 DFQATT and CDR2 SNEGSKA (reference sequence). V shed 3 bases and J shed 3 bases, with 14 bases lying between them. The CDR3 sequence is 14 residues long. For the CDR3, the DNA is TGCAGTGCTAGTTCTCCGGGGGCGCACACTGAAGCTTTCTTT. Protein: CSASSPGAHTEAFF.

Only a few counts were recorded for this clonotype. The V call is TRBV4-2, the J call TRBJ2-7; D remains unclear. The CDR3 consists of 18 residues. Trimming removed 0 bases at V and 2 bases at J, with 20 bases between. Germline CDR1 LGHNA, CDR2 YNFKEQ. CDR3 protein: CASSQDSTTRRNAYEQYF. The CDR3 DNA reads as TGTGCCAGCAGCCAAGATTCAACTACGCGGCGTAATGCCTACGAGCAGTACTTC.

The chain combines TRBV7-2 with TRBJ2-5; unclear D gene. The CDR3 contains 14 residues. V was cut by 0 bases and J by 3 bases, with 8 bases left in between. Germline V lookup: CDR1 SGHTA, CDR2 FQGNSA. The CDR3 DNA sequence: TGTGCCAGCAGCTTAGCGAAGCTAAAAGAGACCCAGTACTTC. Protein product: CASSLAKLKETQYF.

The gene calls are TRBV3-1 and TRBJ2-3; TRBD2 agrees at 11 bases. Germline V gives CDR1 LGHDT, CDR2 YNNKEL (reference sequence). This CDR3 has 20 amino acids. Germline trimming cut 3 bases from V and 2 bases from J; bases unmatched to any gene: 16. The CDR3 spells CASSHNPSASGRPYTDTQYF. The CDR3, as DNA: TGTGCCAGCAGCCATAACCCCTCGGCTAGCGGGAGGCCCTACACAGATACGCAGTATTTT.

This clonotype came up a few times. The V gene is TRBV14, the J gene TRBJ2-7, with D possibly being TRBD1 (5 bases). CDR1 SGHDN and CDR2 FVKESK come from the germline V gene. CDR3 length equals 13 residues. Trimming took off 3 bases at V and 4 bases at J, with 10 bases between the two ends. CDR3 residues: CASSHGHVYEQYF. For the CDR3, the DNA is TGTGCCAGCAGCCATGGACATGTGTACGAGCAGTACTTC.

This clonotype has just a few counts. The rearrangement uses TRBV5-5 and TRBJ2-3; D may be TRBD1 (6 bases). CDR3 length: 14 amino acids. Trimming removed 4 bases from V and 3 bases from J, with 12 bases in between. Germline lookup yields CDR1 SGHKS and CDR2 YYEKEE (reference sequence). The CDR3 nucleotides are TGTGCCAGCAGCCCACAGGGCCGGACAGATACGCAGTATTTT. It specifies CASSPQGRTDTQYF.

There are many counts of this clonotype. This sequence joins TRBV7-2 and TRBJ1-1; D remains unclear. The length of the CDR3 is 14 residues. CDR1 is SGHTA and CDR2 is FQGNSA in the germline V gene. The V and J ends lost 1 base and 2 bases respectively, with 8 bases between them. The CDR3 DNA follows: TGTGCCAGCAGCTTAGTTGTCGGAAACACTGAAGCTTTCTTT. Its translation: CASSLVVGNTEAFF.

This clonotype has just a few counts. The chain employs TRBV12-3 or TRBV12-4 and TRBJ2-3; unclear D gene. V gave up 6 bases and J gave up 2 bases, with 6 bases separating them. The length of the CDR3 is 12 residues. This CDR3 reads CASRQYTDTQYF. In nucleotides, the CDR3 is TGTGCCAGCAGGCAGTACACAGATACGCAGTATTTT.

This clonotype was counted a few times. This chain connects TRBV10-3 to TRBJ1-1, with D possibly being TRBD1 (5 bases). V gave up 10 bases and J gave up 1 base, with 13 bases separating them. The length of the CDR3 is 13 residues. CDR1 and CDR2 from the germline V gene are ENHRY and SYGVKD. This chain's CDR3 is CATRTRKNTEAFF. CDR3 coding DNA: TGTGCCACCCGGACACGAAAGAACACTGAAGCTTTCTTT.

In its sample, this clonotype was seen a few times. The V and J genes are TRBV14 and TRBJ1-1; D unresolved. V dropped 1 base and J dropped 1 base, with 10 bases sitting between them. Germline-derived CDR1 and CDR2 are SGHDN and FVKESK. The CDR3 covers 15 residues. The CDR3 DNA sequence: TGTGCCAGCAGCCAAGTATTTGGGCAGAACACTGAAGCTTTCTTT. Encoded protein: CASSQVFGQNTEAFF.

The CDR3 sequence is CASSQVGGRYGYTF. In DNA form, the CDR3 reads TGCGCCAGCAGCCAGGTCGGAGGCCGCTATGGCTACACCTTC. The chain employs TRBV5-1 and TRBJ1-2; D is unclear. CDR1 is SGHRS and CDR2 is YFSETQ in the germline V gene. V dropped 4 bases and J dropped 4 bases, with 14 bases sitting between them. CDR3 size: 14 residues. Full variable domain (outside the CDR3, taken from reference TRBV5-1 and TRBJ1-2): KAGVTQTPRYLIKTRGQQVTLSCSPISGHRSVSWYQQTPGQGLQFLFEYFSETQRNKGNFPGRFSGRQFSNSRSEMNVSTLELGDSALYLCASSQVGGRYGYTFGSGTRLTVV.

This clonotype has only a few counts. This chain connects TRBV11-1 to TRBJ1-2; D is possibly TRBD1 (5 bases). CDR3 length: 13 residues. CDR1 is SGHAT and CDR2 is FQDESV in the germline V gene (reference sequence). V was pared by 2 bases and J by 8 bases, with 12 bases between. The CDR3 loop is CASSLPPGHGYTF. Written as DNA, the CDR3 is TGTGCCAGCAGCTTACCCCCAGGGCACGGCTACACCTTC. Together with reference TRBV11-1 and TRBJ1-2, the CDR3 gives the full variable domain: EAEVAQSPRYKITEKSQAVAFWCDPISGHATLYWYRQILGQGPELLVQFQDESVVDDSQLPKDRFSAERLKGVDSTLKIQPAELGDSAMYLCASSLPPGHGYTFGSGTRLTVV.

The rearrangement uses TRBV7-8 and TRBJ2-3, with D tentatively TRBD2 (5 bases). This CDR3 comprises 14 residues. Germline loops: CDR1 SGHVS, CDR2 FQNEAQ. V gave up 8 bases and J gave up 4 bases, with 16 bases separating them. In nucleotides, the CDR3 is TGTGCCAGCCGACGGGGTTCCGCACCAGATACGCAGTATTTT. This encodes CASRRGSAPDTQYF.

This clonotype was picked up a small number of times. The chain recombines TRBV5-8 with TRBJ2-7; TRBD1 matches at 8 bases. Germline V lookup: CDR1 SGHTS, CDR2 YDEGEE. V shed 5 bases, J shed 0 bases, and the junction held 7 bases outside the gene matches. CDR3 length: 15 amino acids. The CDR3 sequence is CASSPQGASSYEQYV. The DNA of the CDR3 is TGTGCCAGCAGTCCGCAGGGGGCTTCCTCCTACGAGCAGTACGTC.